The 12 T cell receptor beta chains below were found in one sample sequenced in a study of cytomegalovirus exposure and HLA in healthy donors. Generated by immunoSEQ multiplex PCR, the TCRdb table keeps only in-frame clones and is missing some. Here the sample spans about 280,000 clones, around 87% being singletons. Sequenced input: PBMCs. Every receptor here comes from a woman between 18 and 29 years old in good health and CMV-seronegative.

The J gene is TRBJ1-5, the V gene TRBV6-1; 11 positions match TRBD1. V lost 1 base to trimming and J lost 10 bases; unmatched junction nucleotides: 3. CDR1 is MNHNS and CDR2 is SASEGT in the germline V gene. The length of the CDR3 is 14 residues. The CDR3 spells CASSEGTGGIPQHF. DNA for the CDR3: TGTGCCAGCAGTGAAGGGACAGGGGGCATTCCCCAGCATTTT.

The chain has TRBV11-2 and TRBJ2-7; 12 bases fit TRBD2. Losses at the gene ends were 2 bases for V and 0 bases for J; bases not matched to a gene: 5. This CDR3 contains 17 residues. Germline lookup yields CDR1 SGHAT and CDR2 FQNNGV. The CDR3 sequence is CASSLTSGRHGSYEQYF. In nucleotides, the CDR3 is TGTGCCAGCAGCTTAACTAGCGGGAGGCACGGCTCCTACGAGCAGTACTTC.

The V gene is TRBV18, the J gene TRBJ2-5, with D unclear. The CDR3 has 13 amino acids. Looked up from germline, CDR1 is KGHSH and CDR2 is LQKENI. V lost 2 bases and J lost 6, with 10 bases in between. The CDR3 sequence is CASSPVEKKTQYF. CDR3 DNA: TGTGCCAGCTCACCAGTGGAGAAAAAGACCCAGTACTTC.

V and J are TRBV18 and TRBJ2-5; 9 bases agree with TRBD2. Trimming cost V 3 bases and J 4 bases; bases outside gene matches: 0. Germline V CDR1 and CDR2: KGHSH, LQKENI. The CDR3 covers 13 residues. DNA for the CDR3: TGTGCCAGCTCACCGGGACTAGCAGAGACCCAGTACTTC. Protein: CASSPGLAETQYF. The full variable domain, rest sourced from reference TRBV18 and TRBJ2-5, is NAGVMQNPRHLVRRRGQEARLRCSPMKGHSHVYWYRQLPEEGLKFMVYLQKENIIDESGMPKERFSAEFPKEGPSILRIQQVVRGDSAAYFCASSPGLAETQYFGPGTRLLVL.

The V call is TRBV5-6, the J call TRBJ1-2, with D tentatively TRBD1 (5 bases). V lost 0 bases and J lost 4, with 10 bases in between. Germline V gene data show CDR1 as SGHDT and CDR2 as YYEEEE. This CDR3 is 14 amino acids long. CDR3 sequence: CASSLGAGRYGYTF. The CDR3 DNA follows: TGTGCCAGCAGCTTGGGTGCAGGGCGCTATGGCTACACCTTC.

The rearrangement uses TRBV2 and TRBJ2-3, with 10 positions matching TRBD2. Germline values: CDR1 SNHLY, CDR2 FYNNEI. The CDR3 extends over 20 amino acids. V gave up 7 bases and J gave up 3 bases; unmatched junction bases: 22. This CDR3 reads CASNIDQKTSGLIGTDTQYF. The DNA for the CDR3 is TGTGCCAGCAATATCGATCAGAAGACTAGCGGGCTAATAGGGACAGATACGCAGTATTTT. The variable domain in full, completed from reference TRBV2 and TRBJ2-3, reads EPEVTQTPSHQVTQMGQEVILRCVPISNHLYFYWYRQILGQKVEFLVSFYNNEISEKSEIFDDQFSVERPDGSNFTLKIRSTKLEDSAMYFCASNIDQKTSGLIGTDTQYFGPGTRLTVL.

This clone was counted between two and nine times. This rearrangement joins TRBV11-2 to TRBJ2-2, with 10 bases identical to TRBD2. V trimming: 3 bases; J trimming: 5 bases; junction bases outside the gene matches: 6. The CDR3 runs 16 residues. CDR1 and CDR2 from the germline V gene are SGHAT and FQNNGV. Written as DNA, the CDR3 is TGTGCCAGCAGCTTTGCACTAGCGGGACGTACCGGGGAGCTGTTTTTT. Protein: CASSFALAGRTGELFF.

The chain carries TRBV9 and TRBJ2-7; D unresolved. In germline, CDR1 is SGDLS, CDR2 YYNGEE. The CDR3 spans 15 residues. Trimming stripped 0 bases from V and 0 bases from J, with 10 bases between. The CDR3 DNA reads TGTGCCAGCAGCGTAGATTGGGCACTCTCCTACGAGCAGTACTTC. This translates into CASSVDWALSYEQYF.

The gene calls are TRBV6-6 and TRBJ1-2; 9 bases match TRBD1. CDR1 is MNHNY, CDR2 SVGAGI, per germline (reference sequence). V shed 11 bases and J 4 bases; nucleotides not matched to a gene: 14. CDR3 length: 15 amino acids. The chain's CDR3 is CAARPNRGRGYGYTF. CDR3 DNA sequence: TGTGCCGCACGACCTAACAGGGGGCGCGGCTATGGCTACACCTTC.

The chain joins TRBV27 to TRBJ2-1; TRBD2 matches 8 bases. V lost 5 bases to trimming and J lost 3 bases; unmatched junction nucleotides: 9. Germline lookup yields CDR1 MNHEY and CDR2 SMNVEV (reference sequence). The CDR3 covers 16 residues. The CDR3: CASSELAEKGYNEQFF. CDR3 coding DNA: TGTGCCAGCAGTGAACTAGCGGAAAAAGGCTACAATGAGCAGTTCTTC.

The chain combines TRBV28 with TRBJ2-3, with D possibly being TRBD1 (5 bases). The CDR3 runs 17 residues. Per the germline V gene, CDR1 is MDHEN and CDR2 is SYDVKM. V was pared by 7 bases and J by 1 base, with 21 bases between. The CDR3 DNA follows: TGTGCCAGCACCCCGAGACCGATAGGGGCGGGCACAGATACGCAGTATTTT. It encodes CASTPRPIGAGTDTQYF.

The chain uses TRBV4-3 and TRBJ2-7; 8 positions agree with TRBD1. Germline trimming cut 0 bases from V and 0 bases from J; bases unmatched to any gene: 1. Germline V gene lookup returns CDR1 LGHNA and CDR2 YSLEER. The CDR3 extends over 15 amino acids. The CDR3 spells CASSQDRGLSYEQYF. CDR3 coding DNA: TGCGCCAGCAGCCAAGACAGGGGGCTCTCCTACGAGCAGTACTTC.